The 28 T cell receptor beta chains below all came from one sample that was sequenced in a study of chemoradiotherapy in HPV16-positive cancers. Only in-frame clones appear in the TCRdb table, and some are missing; sequencing was by immunoSEQ multiplex PCR. The data hold 30,000 to 40,000 clones, with around 93% observed a single time. The sample in question was blood, obtained from a patient who underwent chemoradiotherapy. The receptors were sampled from a human donor with HPV-associated anogenital cancer.

The rearrangement uses TRBV7-9 and TRBJ2-7; 7 bases map to TRBD2. This CDR3 spans 14 amino acids. Germline V gene lookup returns CDR1 SEHNR and CDR2 FQNEAQ (reference sequence). The V gene end was trimmed by 0 bases and the J gene end by 7 bases; junction bases not matched to a gene: 6. As DNA, the CDR3 is TGTGCCAGCAGCTTAGCGGGAGGGCTGGGGGAGCAGTACTTC. This translates into CASSLAGGLGEQYF.

J is TRBJ2-7 and V is TRBV19; 9 nucleotides line up with TRBD1. The J segment lost 5 bases and the V segment lost 10 bases, leaving 6 bases of the junction unmatched. This CDR3 is 12 amino acids long. The germline gives CDR1 LNHDA, CDR2 SQIVND (reference sequence). DNA for the CDR3: TGTGCCACCCGGACAGGGGTCAACGAGCAGTACTTC. Amino acid sequence: CATRTGVNEQYF.

This clone was detected only a few times. The chain is built from TRBV6-5 and TRBJ2-5; possible D gene TRBD2, 6 bases. The CDR3 extends over 13 amino acids. Germline-derived CDR1 and CDR2 are MNHEY and SVGAGI. Deletions cut 8 bases from V and 6 bases from J, with 16 bases between. The chain's CDR3 is CASSGGAEQTQYF. The CDR3 bases are TGTGCCAGCTCCGGAGGGGCAGAACAGACCCAGTACTTC.

The chain is built from TRBV7-9 and TRBJ1-2, with 8 positions matching TRBD1. Germline V gene lookup returns CDR1 SEHNR and CDR2 FQNEAQ (reference sequence). CDR3 size: 15 residues. The J segment lost 2 bases and the V segment lost 4 bases, leaving 6 bases of the junction unmatched. Written as DNA, the CDR3 is TGTGCCAGCAGCTCGAAAAGGACAGGGAACTATGGCTACACCTTC. It encodes CASSSKRTGNYGYTF.

As DNA, the CDR3 is TGTGCCAGCAGAAACCGCAGGGAGAACACTGAAGCTTTCTTT. As protein: CASRNRRENTEAFF. The genes are TRBV6-5 and TRBJ1-1; D may be TRBD1 (5 bases). Per germline, CDR1 MNHEY and CDR2 SVGAGI. This CDR3 comprises 14 residues. Trimming removed 6 bases from V and 1 base from J, with 12 bases in between.

This chain connects TRBV5-1 to TRBJ2-5, with a weak D call TRBD2 (7 bases). The germline V and J ends were trimmed by 4 bases and 2 bases, with 15 bases remaining between them. This CDR3 has 15 residues. Germline CDR1 SGHRS, CDR2 YFSETQ. CDR3 in DNA: TGCGCCAGCAGCAAGGGGGGGGGAACGCAAGAGACCCAGTACTTC. Translation gives CASSKGGGTQETQYF.

In this sample, this clone turned up a few times. The chain is built from TRBV6-1 and TRBJ2-2; tentative D call: TRBD1 (6 bases). The CDR3 is 16 amino acids. The V gene's germline CDR1 is MNHNS and CDR2 SASEGT. With 4 bases removed from V and 5 bases from J, the gap between germline ends came to 17 bases. For the CDR3, the DNA is TGTGCCAGCAGTGGGCTTGCAGGGGATTCGACCGGGGAGCTGTTTTTT. Amino acid sequence: CASSGLAGDSTGELFF.

This clone is a singleton in its sample. The rearrangement joins TRBV18 to TRBJ1-6; tentative D call: TRBD1 (5 bases). The CDR3 covers 15 residues. Germline V gene sequence: CDR1 KGHSH, CDR2 LQKENI. V gave up 5 bases and J gave up 5 bases, with 13 bases separating them. The CDR3 loop is CASSSTGTNNSPLHF. The CDR3 DNA sequence: TGTGCCAGCTCATCAACCGGGACCAATAATTCACCCCTCCACTTT.

This chain connects TRBV6-5 to TRBJ1-1; 7 nucleotides align to TRBD1. The junction had 7 bases not matched to a gene; V was cut back by 6 bases and J by 6 bases. This CDR3 has 13 amino acids. From germline, CDR1 is MNHEY and CDR2 SVGAGI. This CDR3 reads CASSDREASEAFF. The DNA of the CDR3 is TGTGCCAGCAGCGACAGGGAAGCCTCTGAAGCTTTCTTT.

This chain uses TRBV7-2 with TRBJ2-7, with no clear D. CDR3 length: 12 residues. Germline CDR1 reads SGHTA; CDR2 reads FQGNSA. V dropped 5 bases and J dropped 0 bases, with 5 bases sitting between them. The CDR3 DNA reads as TGTGCCAGCAGCCCTACCTCCTACGAGCAGTACTTC. Translation: CASSPTSYEQYF. The whole variable domain, remainder taken from reference TRBV7-2 and TRBJ2-7, is GAGVSQSPSNKVTEKGKDVELRCDPISGHTALYWYRQSLGQGLEFLIYFQGNSAPDKSGLPSDRFSAERTGGSVSTLTIQRTQQEDSAVYLCASSPTSYEQYFGPGTRLTVT.

J is TRBJ1-6 and V is TRBV15; D possibly corresponds to TRBD1 (6 bases). V gave up 5 bases and J gave up 0 bases, with 8 bases separating them. This CDR3 has 15 amino acids. Germline-derived CDR1 and CDR2 are LNHNV and YYDKDF (reference sequence). The CDR3 region has the DNA TGTGCCACCAGCGAGGGGGGCTCCTATAATTCACCCCTCCACTTT. Protein: CATSEGGSYNSPLHF.

The CDR3 sequence: CASSMGLQKSTDTQYF. The CDR3 coding sequence is TGTGCCAGTAGTATGGGGTTGCAGAAATCCACAGATACGCAGTATTTT. The chain employs TRBV19 and TRBJ2-3; D gene unclear. Trimming removed 3 bases at V and 2 bases at J, with 15 bases between. The CDR3 consists of 16 residues. Germline V CDR1 and CDR2: LNHDA, SQIVND (reference sequence). Using reference TRBV19 and TRBJ2-3 for the parts outside the CDR3, the full variable domain is DGGITQSPKYLFRKEGQNVTLSCEQNLNHDAMYWYRQDPGQGLRLIYYSQIVNDFQKGDIAEGYSVSREKKESFPLTVTSAQKNPTAFYLCASSMGLQKSTDTQYFGPGTRLTVL.

The J gene is TRBJ1-2, the V gene TRBV7-2; perhaps TRBD1 as D (5 bases). CDR1 is SGHTA, CDR2 FQGNSA, per germline. The CDR3 length is 14 residues. Trimming pared 5 bases from V and 3 bases from J, leaving 13 bases between. CDR3 nucleotide sequence: TGTGCCAGCAGCAGGGACGCGCATGACTATGGCTACACCTTC. Translating it yields CASSRDAHDYGYTF.

Turning to this clone: At one end, the junction sequence differs from germline, possibly due to a read error. This CDR3 is CASSPGTANTGELFF. CDR3 nucleotides: TGTGCTAGCAGCCCCGGGACGGCCAACACCGGGGAGCTGTTTTTT. The chain carries TRBV7-7 and TRBJ2-2; D assignment may be TRBD1 or TRBD2 (5 bases each). Germline-derived CDR1 and CDR2 are SSHAT and FNYEAQ (reference sequence). CDR3 length: 15 amino acids. Filled out from reference TRBV7-7 and TRBJ2-2, the complete variable domain reads GAGVSQSPRYKVTKRGQDVTLRCDPISSHATLYWYQQALGQGPEFLTYFNYEAQPDKSGLPSDRFSAERPEGSISTLTIQRTEQRDSAMYRCASSPGTANTGELFFGEGSRLTVL.

V and J are TRBV11-3 and TRBJ2-7, with TRBD1 as a possible D gene (6 bases). CDR1 SGHNT and CDR2 YENEEA come from the germline V gene. The V end was cut by 5 bases, the J end by 2 bases, with 22 bases between. The CDR3 contains 17 residues. This CDR3 reads CASSHGTLGLATYEQYF. CDR3 DNA: TGTGCCAGCAGCCACGGGACACTAGGTTTGGCGACCTACGAGCAGTACTTC.

This clone was seen a handful of times. The chain recombines TRBV29-1 with TRBJ2-2; D unresolved. V lost 0 bases and J lost 1, with 12 bases in between. The V gene's germline CDR1 is SQVTM and CDR2 ANQGSEA. The CDR3 is made up of 16 amino acids. CDR3 bases: TGCAGCGTTGAAGATCTTCAACAGCAGAACACCGGGGAGCTGTTTTTT. Translated, it gives CSVEDLQQQNTGELFF.

The V call is TRBV15, the J call TRBJ1-5; D remains ambiguous. The germline CDR1 and CDR2 sequences are LNHNV and YYDKDF (reference sequence). V lost 7 bases and J 1 base, leaving 14 bases between the germline ends. The CDR3 loop spans 15 amino acids. As DNA, the CDR3 is TGTGCCACCACACCACATGGGAGGAGCAATCAGCCCCAGCATTTT. Its protein product is CATTPHGRSNQPQHF.

This chain uses TRBV5-1 with TRBJ2-7; D may be TRBD1 (6 bases). V was shortened by 1 base and J by 2 bases, with 13 bases between the two germline ends. This CDR3 has 15 residues. Germline lookup yields CDR1 SGHRS and CDR2 YFSETQ. The CDR3, as DNA: TGCGCCAGCAGCTTGTCCATGGACAGCACCTACGAGCAGTACTTC. This translates into CASSLSMDSTYEQYF.

V is TRBV9 and J is TRBJ1-2, with D hard to call. Trimming removed 0 bases at V and 5 bases at J, with 20 bases between. The CDR3 consists of 17 residues. Germline CDR1 reads SGDLS; CDR2 reads YYNGEE. For the CDR3, the DNA is TGTGCCAGCAGCGTAGACCCCATTAGATTGACGGGGTATGGCTACACCTTC. This gives the protein CASSVDPIRLTGYGYTF.

The rearrangement uses TRBV5-4 and TRBJ2-7, with no clear D. The CDR3 is made up of 11 amino acids. V was shortened by 1 base and J by 5 bases, with 4 bases between the two germline ends. Germline CDR1 is SGHNT and CDR2 is YYREEE (reference sequence). CDR3 sequence (DNA): TGTGCCAGCAGCTTGTGGAACGAGCAGTACTTC. Translating gives CASSLWNEQYF.

The CDR3 DNA sequence: TGCGCCAGCAGACAGATCGAGGACGAGCAGTACTTC. It is translated as CASRQIEDEQYF. The chain is built from TRBV10-2 and TRBJ2-7; D is uncertain. Germline V gene data show CDR1 as WSHSY and CDR2 as SAAADI. This CDR3 has 12 amino acids. Trimming stripped 6 bases from V and 5 bases from J, with 11 bases between.

The gene calls are TRBV27 and TRBJ1-2; D is undetermined. This CDR3 has 14 residues. V lost 3 bases, J lost 2 bases, and 10 bases lay in between. CDR1 MNHEY and CDR2 SMNVEV come from the germline V gene (reference sequence). The CDR3 DNA reads TGTGCCAGCAGTTTTCAGGCGGGGAACTATGGCTACACCTTC. It yields the protein CASSFQAGNYGYTF.

The chain has TRBV2 and TRBJ1-1; possibly TRBD1 for D (5 bases). The CDR3 extends over 15 amino acids. The V end lost 0 bases, the J end lost 3 bases, and 11 bases lay between the germline ends. CDR1 is SNHLY, CDR2 FYNNEI, per germline. CDR3 DNA sequence: TGTGCCAGCAGTGAAGCTGCGTGGGGGGACACTGAAGCTTTCTTT. It specifies CASSEAAWGDTEAFF.

The J gene is TRBJ2-2, the V gene TRBV6-5; D not resolved. Trimming cost V 0 bases and J 4 bases, with 3 bases left between them. The CDR3 spans 13 residues. Per germline, CDR1 MNHEY and CDR2 SVGAGI. This CDR3 reads CASSYSGTGELFF. The CDR3 DNA is TGTGCCAGCAGTTACTCGGGCACCGGGGAGCTGTTTTTT.

Note on this clone: The junction shows a germline mismatch at one end, possibly a read error. The rearrangement joins TRBV28 to TRBJ1-1; unclear D gene. Germline V gives CDR1 MDHEN, CDR2 SYDVKM. The CDR3 has 15 amino acids. CDR3 bases: TGTGCAAGCAGTTTATCCGGCCGGCCGGTCCACGAAGCTTTCTTT. Its translation is CASSLSGRPVHEAFF.

The sample holds one count of this clone. This chain uses TRBV6-1 with TRBJ1-5, with D tentatively TRBD1 (6 bases). Between the trimmed V and J ends, which lost 6 bases and 7 bases, there was a span of 16 bases. Germline V gene lookup returns CDR1 MNHNS and CDR2 SASEGT. The CDR3 sequence is 14 residues long. The CDR3 reads CASRYHEGEQPQHF. As DNA, the CDR3 is TGTGCCAGCAGATATCATGAGGGGGAACAGCCCCAGCATTTT.

The chain uses TRBV4-2 and TRBJ2-2; 8 nucleotides align to TRBD2. The germline CDR1 and CDR2 sequences are LGHNA and YNFKEQ. With V trimmed by 7 bases and J by 5 bases, 9 bases remained unmatched. The CDR3 totals 15 residues. The CDR3 region is CASTPGGAETGELFF. Written as DNA, the CDR3 is TGTGCCAGCACCCCGGGGGGGGCCGAGACCGGGGAGCTGTTTTTT.

The chain couples TRBV6-5 to TRBJ1-3; 7 bases align to TRBD1. V dropped 6 bases and J dropped 3; count of bases not matched to a gene: 5. The CDR3 is 14 amino acids. The V gene's germline CDR1 is MNHEY and CDR2 SVGAGI. This CDR3 reads CASRLTGVGNTIYF. As DNA, the CDR3 is TGTGCCAGCAGGCTCACAGGGGTTGGAAACACCATATATTTT.